Listed here is a single T cell receptor beta chain. This sample is part of a study of cytomegalovirus exposure and HLA in healthy donors. PCR used 60 Vbeta primers and 13 Jbeta primers. Assay used: immunoSEQ multiplex PCR; TCRdb lists only in-frame clones, some missing. The repertoire shows some 89,000 clones; the top ten hold roughly 3.4%. The CDR3 contains 15 residues. V gave up 5 bases and J gave up 6 bases; unmatched junction bases: 7. Germline V gene data show CDR1 as SGHTA and CDR2 as FQGNSA. The V gene is TRBV7-2, the J gene TRBJ2-2; TRBD1 agrees at 9 bases. The material sequenced was PBMCs. The sequence was obtained from a woman between 25 and 40 years old in good health and CMV-seronegative. The CDR3 coding sequence is TGTGCCAGCAGCATTAGGACAGGGGTTGCCGGGGAGCTGTTTTTT. Translation gives CASSIRTGVAGELFF.